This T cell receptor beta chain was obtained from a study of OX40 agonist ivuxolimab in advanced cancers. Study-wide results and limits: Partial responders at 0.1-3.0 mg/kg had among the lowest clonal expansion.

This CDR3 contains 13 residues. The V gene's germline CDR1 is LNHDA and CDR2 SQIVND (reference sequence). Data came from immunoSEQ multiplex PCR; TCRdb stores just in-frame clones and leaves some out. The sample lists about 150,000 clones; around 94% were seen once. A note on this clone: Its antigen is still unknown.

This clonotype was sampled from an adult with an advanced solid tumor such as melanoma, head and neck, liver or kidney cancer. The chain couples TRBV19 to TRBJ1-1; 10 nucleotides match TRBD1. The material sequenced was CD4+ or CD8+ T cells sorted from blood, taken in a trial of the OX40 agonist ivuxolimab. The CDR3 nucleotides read TGTTCTTCACGGGACAGGGGGAACACTGAAGCTTTCTTT. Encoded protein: CSSRDRGNTEAFF.